The entry below gives a single T cell receptor (beta chain) sequence along with its context. The antigen is undetermined. CDR1 SGHTA and CDR2 FQGNSA come from the germline V gene. The V and J ends lost 5 bases and 3 bases respectively, with 16 bases between them. The CDR3 has 16 residues. These data come from a study of cytotoxic CD8 clonotypes in ibrutinib-treated CLL. At the level of the study: On average, around 100,000 productive rearrangements and 255,043 productive templates per sample.

General study points: In sustained-remission versus progressing patients, sampling times differed. Clonality went higher at ibrutinib response and then dropped back toward baseline at progression.

Profiled with immunoSEQ multiplex PCR; TCRdb holds only in-frame clones, not every one. The sample consists of around 140,000 clones, 60% to 85% of them appearing once. Sequenced here: PBMCs, sampled after 24 months of ibrutinib treatment. The J gene is TRBJ2-2, the V gene TRBV7-2; a weak D match, TRBD1 (6 bases). The TCR sequence derives from a human donor with chronic lymphocytic leukemia. CDR3 bases: TGTGCCAGCAGCCCCCGAGTGCCAGGGGACACCGGGGAGCTGTTTTTT. Encoded protein: CASSPRVPGDTGELFF.